The T cell receptor (beta chain) described here comes from a study of beta chain features in type 1 diabetes. Across the study: On cell yields, gender and age, patients and healthy donors were similar.

The V gene lost 4 bases and the J gene lost 0 bases, with 9 bases spanning the gap. This CDR3 comprises 14 residues. The germline gives CDR1 SQVTM, CDR2 ANQGSEA. All of the isolated RNA was reverse transcribed, so expressed TCRB transcripts were sequenced. Libraries were prepared by immunoSEQ multiplex PCR; TCRdb keeps only in-frame clonotypes and omits some of them. The sample includes about 38,000 clones, 64% of them seen just once. Central memory, naive, regulatory and stem cell-like memory CD4+ cells were sorted by CD45RO/CCR7/CD25/CD127/CD95/CD27. This chain connects TRBV29-1 to TRBJ2-2, with a tentative D call TRBD2 (5 bases). Sequencing used Tregs from blood. The origin of this receptor is a woman in her 30s in good health. The CDR3 reads CSVGGSSNTGELFF. CDR3 bases: TGCAGCGTTGGTGGGAGCTCGAACACCGGGGAGCTGTTTTTT.